These 3 T cell receptor beta chains came from one sample sequenced in a study of T cell changes during pregnancy in multiple sclerosis. Clones were sequenced by immunoSEQ multiplex PCR, and TCRdb holds only the in-frame ones, with some missing. The data show about 34,000 clones, roughly 90% seen once. The specimen comprised CD8+ T cells from peripheral blood mononuclear cells, sampled in the third trimester of pregnancy. The receptors come from a female donor with multiple sclerosis, enrolled in a pregnancy study.

V is TRBV7-6 and J is TRBJ2-7, with D maybe TRBD1 (6 bases). Germline CDR1 is SGHVS and CDR2 is FNYEAQ. V was cut by 2 bases and J by 5 bases, with 13 bases left in between. CDR3 size: 14 residues. Written as DNA, the CDR3 is TGTGCCAGCAGCTTAACAGGGCCTTGGGACGAGCAGTACTTC. Its translation is CASSLTGPWDEQYF.

The chain couples TRBV7-9 to TRBJ1-4; tentative D call: TRBD1 (6 bases). This CDR3 contains 16 residues. CDR1 SEHNR and CDR2 FQNEAQ come from the germline V gene (reference sequence). V was shortened by 1 base and J by 1 base, with 10 bases between the two germline ends. CDR3 sequence reads: CASSLVEGGTNEKLFF. CDR3 bases: TGTGCCAGCAGCTTAGTCGAAGGGGGAACTAATGAAAAACTGTTTTTT. Together with reference TRBV7-9 and TRBJ1-4, the CDR3 gives the full variable domain: DTGVSQNPRHKITKRGQNVTFRCDPISEHNRLYWYRQTLGQGPEFLTYFQNEAQLEKSRLLSDRFSAERPKGSFSTLEIQRTEQGDSAMYLCASSLVEGGTNEKLFFGSGTQLSVL.

V usage is TRBV19 and J usage is TRBJ2-2; D possibly corresponds to TRBD2 (7 bases). CDR3 size: 14 residues. Germline-derived CDR1 and CDR2 are LNHDA and SQIVND (reference sequence). The V end lost 5 bases, the J end lost 4 bases, and 11 bases lay between the germline ends. Written as DNA, the CDR3 is TGTGCCAGTAGTTTAGGGGGGGTCACCGGGGAGCTGTTTTTT. As protein: CASSLGGVTGELFF.